The rows below give T cell receptor beta chains drawn from one sample of a study of blood T cell repertoires in COVID-19. The assay was immunoSEQ multiplex PCR, and TCRdb's table has in-frame clones only and misses some. This repertoire shows some 300,000 clones, roughly 91% found once; its top ten account for just under 9.5%. The specimen was PBMCs or T cells enriched from blood (not recorded which). The receptor source for this set is a woman in her twenties or thirties who had recovered from COVID-19. The CDR3 runs from the conserved cysteine through the conserved F or W. The D gene is left open where the match is weak. Size is stated for part of the rows, as once, few or many counts, or as a class when the clone is expanded.

abundance	d_gene	j_gene	v_gene	CDR3aa	CDR3nt
once	-	TRBJ1-2	TRBV3-1/TRBV3-2	CASSQARGASGYTF	TGTGCCAGCAGCCAAGCCCGGGGGGCCTCTGGCTACACCTTC
-	TRBD1	TRBJ1-1	TRBV5-8	CASSDGQGYNTEAFF	TGTGCCAGCAGCGATGGACAGGGGTATAACACTGAAGCTTTCTTT
-	-	TRBJ2-5	TRBV7-2	CASSLNLDFGETQYF	TGTGCCAGCAGCTTAAACCTAGACTTTGGAGAGACCCAGTACTTC
-	TRBD1	TRBJ1-3	TRBV28	CASNKQGLGNTIYF	TGTGCCAGCAACAAACAGGGGTTAGGAAACACCATATATTTT
-	TRBD2	TRBJ2-1	TRBV3-1/TRBV3-2	CASSPPRASGYNEQFF	TGTGCCAGCAGCCCCCCCAGGGCTAGCGGCTACAATGAGCAGTTCTTC
few	-	TRBJ1-1	TRBV7-9	CASSLGSGTEAFF	TGTGCCAGCAGCTTAGGATCGGGGACTGAAGCTTTCTTT
-	-	TRBJ2-4	TRBV21-1	CASSKVDWGSGASLAKNIQYF	-
-	TRBD2	TRBJ2-1	TRBV10-3	CATNRAREGDNEQFF	TGTGCCACCAACCGGGCCCGGGAGGGGGACAATGAGCAGTTCTTC
-	-	TRBJ2-7	TRBV18	CASSKPGSPYEQYF	TGTGCCAGCTCTAAGCCAGGATCCCCCTACGAGCAGTACTTC
-	-	TRBJ2-7	TRBV12-3/TRBV12-4	CASGRPYEQYF	TGTGCCAGCGGCAGGCCTTACGAGCAGTACTTC
-	-	TRBJ1-2	TRBV6-5	CASRNRAGYTF	TGTGCCAGCAGAAACAGGGCTGGCTACACCTTC